Shown below are 14 T cell receptor beta chains from a single sample sequenced in a study of shared clonotypes between healthy human individuals. The protocol was immunoSEQ multiplex PCR, while the TCRdb copy is restricted to in-frame clones and leaves out a portion. The table lists over a million clones, over 95% of them singletons. Sequenced input: naive CD4+ T cells sorted from blood. Subset specified: CD45RA+ positively selected. The origin of the receptors is a man aged 25 to 40 in good health.

The CDR3 nucleotides read TGCACCAGCAGCCAAGATCTGTCCGTTTACAATGAGCAGTTCTTC. Amino acids: CTSSQDLSVYNEQFF. The gene calls are TRBV1 and TRBJ2-1; whether TRBD2, the table's D call, matches the DNA was not checked. TRBV1 corresponds to a pseudogene. The CDR3 totals 15 residues.

The chain uses TRBV29-1 and TRBJ2-7, with D hard to call. CDR3 length equals 14 residues. The V gene's germline CDR1 is SQVTM and CDR2 ANQGSEA. The ends were cut back, 4 bases at V and 3 bases at J, with 16 bases in the middle. CDR3 DNA: TGCAGCGTTGCCTACAGACTGGACGGCTACGAGCAGTACTTC. Residues: CSVAYRLDGYEQYF.

The chain uses TRBV5-4 and TRBJ2-4; no firm D call. CDR1 and CDR2 from the germline V gene are SGHNT and YYREEE (reference sequence). Trimming pared 0 bases from V and 0 bases from J, leaving 10 bases between. The CDR3 spans 16 residues. CDR3 nucleotide sequence: TGTGCCAGCAGCTTGGGGGCACCCTTAGCCAAAAACATTCAGTACTTC. Its translation: CASSLGAPLAKNIQYF.

J is TRBJ1-2 and V is TRBV25-1, with D tentatively TRBD1 (6 bases). Trimming left V 4 bases short and J 4 bases short, with 13 bases between. The germline V gene encodes CDR1 MGHDK and CDR2 SYGVNS. This CDR3 is 14 amino acids long. DNA for the CDR3: TGTGCCAGCAGTGGACAGGTTCCTATCTATGGCTACACCTTC. This gives the protein CASSGQVPIYGYTF.

This clone was counted a single time. This rearrangement joins TRBV27 to TRBJ2-5, with TRBD2 matching over 10 bases. Germline CDR1 MNHEY, CDR2 SMNVEV (reference sequence). Trimming at V came to 0 bases and at J to 2 bases, leaving 9 bases not matched to a gene. The CDR3 is made up of 18 amino acids. For the CDR3, the DNA is TGTGCCAGCAGTTTATCAAGGACTAGCGGCCTCTTGCAAGAGACCCAGTACTTC. Translated, it gives CASSLSRTSGLLQETQYF.

V gene TRBV18 combines with J gene TRBJ2-7; a possible D gene is TRBD2 (5 bases). The CDR3 consists of 17 residues. Trimming took 1 base from V and 2 from J, leaving 18 bases between them. Germline V gives CDR1 KGHSH, CDR2 LQKENI. The CDR3 sequence: CASSPLQNGWRTYEQYF. The CDR3 DNA sequence: TGTGCCAGCTCACCACTCCAGAACGGATGGAGGACCTACGAGCAGTACTTC. Together with reference TRBV18 and TRBJ2-7, the CDR3 gives the full variable domain: NAGVMQNPRHLVRRRGQEARLRCSPMKGHSHVYWYRQLPEEGLKFMVYLQKENIIDESGMPKERFSAEFPKEGPSILRIQQVVRGDSAAYFCASSPLQNGWRTYEQYFGPGTRLTVT.

This rearrangement joins TRBV19 to TRBJ2-1; TRBD2 matches at 7 bases. Unmatched junction bases numbered 14, after V lost 5 bases and J lost 1 base. CDR3 length: 18 residues. Per the germline V gene, CDR1 is LNHDA and CDR2 is SQIVND (reference sequence). The CDR3 region is CASSAFSGLSGSYNEQFF. The DNA of the CDR3 is TGTGCCAGTAGTGCTTTCAGTGGGCTTAGCGGGTCCTACAATGAGCAGTTCTTC.

The V call is TRBV5-5, the J call TRBJ2-5; D call uncertain. From germline, CDR1 is SGHKS and CDR2 YYEKEE (reference sequence). The CDR3 is made up of 13 amino acids. Trimming left V 0 bases short and J 8 bases short, with 11 bases between. CDR3 amino acids: CASSLDYLGTQYF. The CDR3 DNA follows: TGTGCCAGCAGCTTGGACTACCTCGGCACCCAGTACTTC.

CDR3 in amino acids: CASSSTRRARDYYGYTF. The CDR3 region has the DNA TGTGCCAGCAGCTCGACCAGGAGGGCACGCGATTACTATGGCTACACCTTC. The chain joins TRBV7-2 to TRBJ1-2; D unresolved. The germline V gene has CDR1 SGHTA and CDR2 FQGNSA. Deletions cut 4 bases from V and 3 bases from J, with 21 bases between. The CDR3 runs to 17 residues.

The CDR3 loop is CASSHNKGTGNTIYF. In DNA form, the CDR3 reads TGTGCCAGCTCACACAACAAGGGCACTGGAAACACCATATATTTT. The genes are TRBV18 and TRBJ1-3; D is unresolved. The CDR3 loop spans 15 amino acids. Trimming shortened V by 4 bases and J by 2 bases, and 12 bases separated the two germline ends. Germline loops: CDR1 KGHSH, CDR2 LQKENI.

The chain carries TRBV30 and TRBJ1-1; D uncertain. The CDR3 length is 11 residues. Per the germline V gene, CDR1 is GTSNPN and CDR2 is SVGIG (reference sequence). The V end was cut by 4 bases, the J end by 4 bases, with 7 bases between. CDR3 nucleotides: TGTGCCTGGACCATGGGCACTGAAGCTTTCTTT. Translation gives CAWTMGTEAFF.

About this clone: In the same sample, other DNA sequences code for this CDR3. The rearrangement links TRBV5-4 to TRBJ2-1; no reliable D call. Germline V gene data show CDR1 as SGHNT and CDR2 as YYREEE (reference sequence). This CDR3 is built from 14 residues. With 0 bases removed from V and 2 bases from J, the gap between germline ends came to 6 bases. The CDR3 region is CASSLGRAYNEQFF. CDR3 sequence (DNA): TGTGCCAGCAGCTTGGGCAGAGCCTACAATGAGCAGTTCTTC.

The V gene is TRBV18, the J gene TRBJ2-2; D unclear. The V gene lost 6 bases and the J gene lost 8 bases, with 13 bases spanning the gap. Germline CDR1 and CDR2: KGHSH and LQKENI. The CDR3 covers 13 residues. The CDR3 is CASSETATGELFF. The CDR3 bases are TGTGCCAGCTCCGAGACCGCGACAGGGGAGCTGTTTTTT.

The chain joins TRBV5-5 to TRBJ2-7; unclear D gene. V lost 0 bases and J 4 bases, leaving 14 bases between the germline ends. The CDR3 runs to 15 residues. Germline CDR1 reads SGHKS; CDR2 reads YYEKEE (reference sequence). The CDR3 region is CASSLALLIGYEQYF. The CDR3 DNA sequence: TGTGCCAGCAGCTTGGCCTTATTAATCGGATACGAGCAGTACTTC.